What follows describes a single T cell receptor beta chain. The antigen is unknown. The data belong to a study of T-cell memory formation after mild COVID-19. Whole-study findings and limits: Mainly in CM and EM were contracting CD4+ clones; CD8+ were in EMRA. The SARS-CoV-2 specificity of second-wave clones reaching peak at day 37 remained unverified.

A single record per CDR3 protein comes from TCRdb applying MiXCR to the 5' RACE reads. The sample contains about 540,000 distinct CDR3 sequences, about 20% of which appear only once. With 0 bases clipped from V and 3 bases from J, the junction kept 4 bases outside the gene matches. The germline gives CDR1 SQVTM, CDR2 ANQGSEA. This CDR3 has 14 amino acids. The chain has TRBV29-1 and TRBJ1-1; TRBD1 aligns across 7 bases. The clonotype was recovered from an adult woman who had mild COVID-19 (a few samples of this study predate the infection). Cell type and time point are not known. The sample comprised PBMCs or a T cell subset sorted from them (not recorded which). The CDR3 reads CSVEEGRGDTEAFF. Here the CDR3 DNA reads TGCAGCGTTGAAGAGGGCAGGGGGGACACTGAAGCTTTCTTT.